Below, 2 T cell receptor beta chains from the same sample are listed, as sequenced in a study of blood T cell repertoires in COVID-19. Some clones are missing from TCRdb's copy, which holds only in-frame ones; the method was immunoSEQ multiplex PCR. The data show 35,000 to 45,000 clones, roughly 90% seen once. The sequenced material came from peripheral blood. The receptors come from a human donor in a cohort sampled during active COVID-19.

The chain has TRBV4-3 and TRBJ2-6; possible D gene TRBD1, 6 bases. Germline CDR1 and CDR2: LGHNA and YSLEER. V was cut by 3 bases and J by 0 bases, with 18 bases left in between. This CDR3 has 19 amino acids. The CDR3 reads CASSQNSGAPSSGANVLTF. CDR3 DNA: TGCGCCAGCAGCCAGAACTCAGGGGCCCCGAGCTCTGGGGCCAACGTCCTGACTTTC.

In nucleotides, the CDR3 is TGTGCCAGCTCACCACCATCAGGGGCCCCTGAAGCTTTCTTT. It codes for CASSPPSGAPEAFF. The genes are TRBV18 and TRBJ1-1, with D tentatively TRBD1 (6 bases). The CDR3 has 14 amino acids. The germline gives CDR1 KGHSH, CDR2 LQKENI. The V end lost 0 bases, the J end lost 6 bases, and 11 bases lay between the germline ends.